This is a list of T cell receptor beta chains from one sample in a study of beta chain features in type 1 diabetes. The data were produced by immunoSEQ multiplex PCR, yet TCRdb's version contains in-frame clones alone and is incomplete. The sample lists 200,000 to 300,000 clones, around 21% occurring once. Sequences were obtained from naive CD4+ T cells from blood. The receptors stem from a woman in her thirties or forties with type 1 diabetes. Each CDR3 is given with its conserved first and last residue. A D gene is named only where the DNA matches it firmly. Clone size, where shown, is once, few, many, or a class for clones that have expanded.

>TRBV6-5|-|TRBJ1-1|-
CASSYVGSGRTEAFF
TGTGCCAGCAGTTACGTCGGCAGTGGGAGAACTGAAGCTTTCTTT
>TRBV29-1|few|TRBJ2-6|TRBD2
CSVESGRGSGANVLTF
TGCAGCGTTGAGAGCGGGAGGGGCTCTGGGGCCAACGTCCTGACTTTC
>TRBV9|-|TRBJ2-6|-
CASSVTGDSGANVLTF
TGTGCCAGCAGCGTTACAGGTGACTCTGGGGCCAACGTCCTGACTTTC
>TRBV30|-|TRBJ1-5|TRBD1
CAWSVQGDQPQHF
TGTGCCTGGAGCGTACAGGGGGATCAGCCCCAGCATTTT
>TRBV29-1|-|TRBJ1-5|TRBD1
CSVGQGDQPQHF
TGCAGCGTGGGACAGGGCGATCAGCCCCAGCATTTT
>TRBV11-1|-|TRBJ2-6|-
CASSPWDFPGANVLTF
TGTGCCAGCAGCCCCTGGGACTTTCCTGGGGCCAACGTCCTGACTTTC
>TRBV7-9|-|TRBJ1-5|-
CASSLGGGWDQPQHF
TGTGCCAGCAGCTTAGGCGGGGGCTGGGATCAGCCCCAGCATTTT
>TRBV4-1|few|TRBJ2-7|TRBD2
CASSQVSGSYEQYF
TGCGCCAGCAGCCAAGTTAGCGGGAGCTACGAGCAGTACTTC
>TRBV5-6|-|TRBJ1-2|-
CASSSTPRGDYGYTF
TGTGCCAGCAGCTCCACGCCCAGGGGAGACTATGGCTACACCTTC
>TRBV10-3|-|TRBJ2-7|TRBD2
CAIMPGTSGGGSYEQYF
TGTGCCATCATGCCCGGGACTAGCGGGGGGGGCTCCTACGAGCAGTACTTC
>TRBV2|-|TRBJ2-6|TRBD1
CASRSDRVGSGANVLTF
TGTGCCAGCAGATCGGACAGGGTTGGTTCTGGGGCCAACGTCCTGACTTTC
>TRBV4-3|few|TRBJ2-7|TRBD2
CASSQALRGENSGIEQYF
TGCGCCAGCAGCCAAGCCCTTAGGGGAGAGAATAGCGGGATCGAGCAGTACTTC
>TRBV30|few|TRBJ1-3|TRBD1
CAWKGDRVNTIYF
TGTGCCTGGAAAGGGGACAGGGTGAACACCATATATTTT
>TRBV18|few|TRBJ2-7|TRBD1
CASSADRSSSYEQYF
TGTGCCAGCTCAGCGGACAGGTCGAGCTCCTACGAGCAGTACTTC
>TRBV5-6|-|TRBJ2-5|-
CASSGRQSQETQYF
TGTGCCAGCAGCGGACGACAGAGCCAAGAGACCCAGTACTTC
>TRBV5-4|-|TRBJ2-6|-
CASSQSGSSGANVLTF
TGTGCCAGCAGCCAGAGCGGGTCCTCTGGGGCCAACGTCCTGACTTTC
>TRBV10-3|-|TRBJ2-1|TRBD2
CAISGKRENNEQFF
TGTGCCATCAGTGGGAAGCGGGAGAACAATGAGCAGTTCTTC
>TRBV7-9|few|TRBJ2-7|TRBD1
CASSLGTGPPYEQYF
TGTGCCAGCAGCTTGGGGACAGGACCTCCCTACGAGCAGTACTTC
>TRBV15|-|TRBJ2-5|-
CATSRDRGQETQYF
TGTGCCACCAGCAGAGATAGAGGTCAAGAGACCCAGTACTTC
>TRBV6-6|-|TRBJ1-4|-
CASSPWQSNEKLFF
TGTGCCAGCAGTCCATGGCAGTCTAATGAAAAACTGTTTTTT
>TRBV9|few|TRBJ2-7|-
CASSVGGGFTYEQYF
TGTGCCAGCAGCGTAGGAGGCGGGTTTACCTACGAGCAGTACTTC
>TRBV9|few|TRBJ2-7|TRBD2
CASSSGNSYEQYF
TGTGCCAGCAGCAGCGGGAACTCCTACGAGCAGTACTTC
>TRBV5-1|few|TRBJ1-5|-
CASSLGGNSNQPQHF
TGCGCCAGCAGCTTGGGCGGGAATAGCAATCAGCCCCAGCATTTT
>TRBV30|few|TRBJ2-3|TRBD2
CAWSGGTPGGDTQYF
TGTGCCTGGAGTGGCGGGACCCCGGGGGGGGATACGCAGTATTTT
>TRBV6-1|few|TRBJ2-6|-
CASSEAYSGANVLTF
TGTGCCAGCAGTGAAGCTTACTCTGGGGCCAACGTCCTGACTTTC
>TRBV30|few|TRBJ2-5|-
CAWSVRYETQYF
TGTGCCTGGAGTGTACGGTATGAGACCCAGTACTTC
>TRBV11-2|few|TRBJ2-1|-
CASSWQGISYNEQFF
TGTGCCAGCAGCTGGCAGGGAATCTCCTACAATGAGCAGTTCTTC
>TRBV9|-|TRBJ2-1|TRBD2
CASSLRTSGPSYNEQFF
TGTGCCAGCAGCTTACGGACTAGCGGACCTTCCTACAATGAGCAGTTCTTC
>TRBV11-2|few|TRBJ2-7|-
CASSPTGAGGEQYF
TGTGCCAGCAGCCCAACAGGGGCCGGGGGCGAGCAGTACTTC
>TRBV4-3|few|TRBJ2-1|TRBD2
CASSQEGTGGYNEQFF
TGCGCCAGCAGCCAAGAAGGTACGGGGGGTTACAATGAGCAGTTCTTC
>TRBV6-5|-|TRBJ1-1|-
CASSPRGLTEAFF
TGTGCCAGCAGCCCCAGGGGACTAACTGAAGCTTTCTTT
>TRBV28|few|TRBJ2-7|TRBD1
CASSLSQGADEQYF
TGTGCCAGCAGTTTAAGTCAGGGGGCTGACGAGCAGTACTTC
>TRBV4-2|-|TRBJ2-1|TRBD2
CASSQGQRGNRDEQFF
TGTGCCAGCAGCCAAGGACAGCGGGGGAACCGAGATGAGCAGTTCTTC
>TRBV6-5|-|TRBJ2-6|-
CASRPGQPGANVLTF
TGTGCCAGCAGACCCGGACAACCTGGGGCCAACGTCCTGACTTTC
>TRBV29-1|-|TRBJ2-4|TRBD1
CSVEEGQGTNIQYF
TGCAGCGTTGAAGAGGGACAGGGGACAAACATTCAGTACTTC
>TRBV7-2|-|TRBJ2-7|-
CASSATYEQYF
TGTGCCAGCAGCGCGACCTACGAGCAGTACTTC
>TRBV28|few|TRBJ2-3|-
CASSRDIAGGTDTQYF
TGTGCCAGCAGCAGAGACATAGCCGGGGGCACAGATACGCAGTATTTT
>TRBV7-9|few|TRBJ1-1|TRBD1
CASSRHRGRDTEAFF
TGTGCCAGCAGCAGACACAGGGGAAGGGACACTGAAGCTTTCTTT
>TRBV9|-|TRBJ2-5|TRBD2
CASSALAGGQETQYF
TGTGCCAGCAGCGCCCTAGCGGGGGGTCAAGAGACCCAGTACTTC
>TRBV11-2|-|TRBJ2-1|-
CASSLGLGGNEQFF
TGTGCCAGCAGCTTAGGTTTGGGAGGCAATGAGCAGTTCTTC
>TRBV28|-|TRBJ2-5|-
CASSDSQETQYF
TGTGCCAGCAGTGACAGTCAGGAGACCCAGTACTTC
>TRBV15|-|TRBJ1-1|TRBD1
CATSESRQGWTEAFF
TGTGCCACCAGCGAGAGTCGACAGGGATGGACTGAAGCTTTCTTT
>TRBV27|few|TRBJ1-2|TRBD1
CASSFLDRGGGYTF
TGTGCCAGCAGTTTCCTTGACAGGGGAGGTGGCTACACCTTC
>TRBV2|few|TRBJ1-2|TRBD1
CASRGQGDYGYTF
TGTGCCAGCAGGGGACAGGGAGACTATGGCTACACCTTC
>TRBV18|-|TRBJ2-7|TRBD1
CASSAGTDSYEQYF
TGTGCCAGCTCCGCCGGGACAGACTCCTACGAGCAGTACTTC
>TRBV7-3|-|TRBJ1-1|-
CASSLQGMTTEAFF
TGTGCCAGCAGCTTACAGGGTATGACCACTGAAGCTTTCTTT
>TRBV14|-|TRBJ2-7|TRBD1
CASSLGGTGLYEQYF
TGTGCCAGCAGCCTGGGAGGGACAGGGTTATACGAGCAGTACTTC
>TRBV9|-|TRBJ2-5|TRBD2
CASSFGGEETQYF
TGTGCCAGCAGCTTCGGGGGGGAGGAGACCCAGTACTTC
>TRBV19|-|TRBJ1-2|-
CASAGVGYGYTF
TGTGCCAGTGCGGGGGTTGGCTATGGCTACACCTTC
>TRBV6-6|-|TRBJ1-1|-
CASRGAGVNTEAFF
TGTGCCAGCAGAGGGGCAGGCGTAAACACTGAAGCTTTCTTT
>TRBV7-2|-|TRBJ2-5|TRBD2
CASSPAGDETQYF
TGTGCCAGCAGCCCCGCGGGGGATGAGACCCAGTACTTC
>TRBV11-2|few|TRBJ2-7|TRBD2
CASSRGGTNSYEQYF
TGTGCCAGCAGCCGAGGAGGGACTAACTCCTACGAGCAGTACTTC
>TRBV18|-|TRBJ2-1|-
CASSPVREDDEQFF
TGTGCCAGCTCACCGGTGAGGGAGGACGATGAGCAGTTCTTC
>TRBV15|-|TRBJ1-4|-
CATSSPPLREKLFF
TGTGCCACCAGCAGCCCACCCTTGAGAGAAAAACTGTTTTTT
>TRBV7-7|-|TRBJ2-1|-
CASSPLTGSINEQFF
TGTGCCAGCAGCCCCCTCACCGGGAGCATCAATGAGCAGTTCTTC
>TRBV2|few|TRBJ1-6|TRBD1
CASSVPPGTGRTSPLHF
TGTGCCAGCAGTGTCCCCCCCGGGACAGGGAGGACATCACCCCTCCACTTT
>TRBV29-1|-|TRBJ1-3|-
CSVEVFSGNTIYF
TGCAGCGTTGAAGTATTCTCTGGAAACACCATATATTTT
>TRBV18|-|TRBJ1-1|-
CASSPRMGGTEAFF
TGTGCCAGCTCACCCCGGATGGGGGGCACTGAAGCTTTCTTT
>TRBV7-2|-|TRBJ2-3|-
CASSPSTDTQYF
TGTGCCAGCAGCCCTAGCACAGATACGCAGTATTTT
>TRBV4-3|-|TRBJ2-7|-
CASSQGPAEKQYF
TGCGCCAGCAGCCAAGGACCCGCGGAAAAGCAGTACTTC